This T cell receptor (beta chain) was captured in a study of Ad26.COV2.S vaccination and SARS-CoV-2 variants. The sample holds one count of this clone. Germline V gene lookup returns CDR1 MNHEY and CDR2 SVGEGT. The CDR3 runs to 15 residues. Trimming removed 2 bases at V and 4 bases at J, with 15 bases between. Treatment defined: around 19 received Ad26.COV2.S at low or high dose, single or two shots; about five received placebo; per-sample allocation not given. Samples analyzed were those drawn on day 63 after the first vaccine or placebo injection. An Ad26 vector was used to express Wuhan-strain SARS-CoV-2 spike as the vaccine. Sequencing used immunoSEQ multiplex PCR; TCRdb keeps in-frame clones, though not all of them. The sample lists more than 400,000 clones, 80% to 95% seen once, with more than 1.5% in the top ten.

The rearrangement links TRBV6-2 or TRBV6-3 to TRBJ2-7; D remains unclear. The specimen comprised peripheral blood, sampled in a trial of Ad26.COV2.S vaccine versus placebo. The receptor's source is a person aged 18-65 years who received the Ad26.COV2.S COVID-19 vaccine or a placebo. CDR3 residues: CASSYGSKLFYEQYF. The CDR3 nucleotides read TGTGCCAGCAGTTACGGCAGCAAGTTATTTTACGAGCAGTACTTC.